This entry describes one T cell receptor (beta chain). The study ran the assay at deep level. Per the original data handling: ImmunoSEQ sequences covered only the junction and lacked quality scores; filtering therefore differed. TCRdb's table, derived via immunoSEQ multiplex PCR, lists solely in-frame clones and lacks some. The V and J calls and clone size are taken from that table; D and trimming were inferred from the DNA. The profile shows fewer than 650,000 clones, 75% to 85% of them singletons. Each of the donors was a healthy adult who was HIV-negative and had not had a recent acute infection or vaccination. The data belong to a study of shared clonotypes between healthy human individuals. This CDR3 region has 15 residues.

This receptor was identified in a middle-aged woman in good health. Some clones in this sample may be carry-over from other donors' samples. The J gene is TRBJ2-1, the V gene TRBV21-1; whether TRBD2, the table's D call, matches the DNA was not checked. TRBV21-1 is labeled a pseudogene. Input material: PBMCs. For the CDR3, the DNA is TGTGCCAGCAGCAAAGACTGTGCCTTCCTGAATGAGCAGTTCTTC. Its protein product is CASSKDCAFLNEQFF.